This T cell receptor beta chain was retrieved from a study of blood T cell repertoires in COVID-19. About the research overall: Researchers got acute and convalescent COVID-19 samples from the United States, Italy and Spain. T cells, B-cell-depleted T cells, or PBMCs provided the cDNA or gDNA that served as material.

CDR3 length equals 15 residues. Germline CDR1 MNHEY, CDR2 SVGAGI. Trimming left V 0 bases short and J 1 base short, with 6 bases between. In the study's own analysis: Reference gene primer amplification in the assay estimated nucleated cell counts. Assay: immunoSEQ multiplex PCR; the TCRdb copy retains only in-frame clones and omits some. D and trimming were read from the DNA, whereas the V and J calls and clone size are those reported in that table. The table lists 250,000 to 300,000 clones, roughly nine tenths of them singletons, with around 2.2% in the top ten. The chain uses TRBV6-5 and TRBJ2-2; D unclear. The sequenced sample was peripheral blood. The clonotype comes from a woman between 50 and 59 years old who had recovered from COVID-19. This chain's CDR3 is CASSYSALNTGELFF. In DNA form, the CDR3 reads TGTGCCAGCAGTTACTCGGCCCTGAACACCGGGGAGCTGTTTTTT.